The 23 T cell receptor beta chains below all came from one sample that was sequenced in a study of T cell changes during pregnancy in multiple sclerosis. Some clones are missing from TCRdb's copy, which holds only in-frame ones; the method was immunoSEQ multiplex PCR. The sample holds 55,000 to 70,000 clones, 90% seen once. Sequences were derived from peripheral blood, sampled in the first trimester of pregnancy. The receptor set was obtained from a female donor in good health, enrolled as a control in a pregnancy study.

The chain carries TRBV11-2 and TRBJ2-1, with 13 bases fitting TRBD2. Germline CDR1 and CDR2: SGHAT and FQNNGV. V shed 4 bases and J 7 bases; nucleotides not matched to a gene: 4. The CDR3 runs 15 residues. CDR3 residues: CASSSLAGGRNEQFF. As DNA, the CDR3 is TGTGCCAGCAGCTCACTAGCGGGAGGGAGGAATGAGCAGTTCTTC. The full variable domain, in which reference TRBV11-2 and TRBJ2-1 provide the parts outside the CDR3, is EAGVAQSPRYKIIEKRQSVAFWCNPISGHATLYWYQQILGQGPKLLIQFQNNGVVDDSQLPKDRFSAERLKGVDSTLKIQPAKLEDSAVYLCASSSLAGGRNEQFFGPGTRLTVL.

This sequence joins TRBV18 and TRBJ1-2, with D perhaps matching TRBD1 (6 bases). The V end lost 5 bases, the J end lost 4 bases, and 11 bases lay between the germline ends. Germline loops: CDR1 KGHSH, CDR2 LQKENI. The CDR3 consists of 13 residues. The CDR3 here is CASSIRTAYGYTF. For the CDR3, the DNA is TGTGCCAGCTCAATTAGGACAGCCTATGGCTACACCTTC.

This sequence joins TRBV6-6 and TRBJ2-6, with TRBD1 matching over 9 bases. J was trimmed by 0 bases and V by 8 bases; bases with no gene match: 5. This CDR3 has 16 amino acids. Germline loops: CDR1 MNHNY, CDR2 SVGAGI (reference sequence). CDR3 residues: CASRQGEGSGANVLTF. The CDR3 nucleotides read TGTGCCAGCCGACAGGGGGAAGGCTCTGGGGCCAACGTCCTGACTTTC.

The chain has TRBV28 and TRBJ2-7; TRBD1 aligns across 10 bases. V lost 5 bases and J lost 6; bases outside the gene matches: 4. CDR3 size: 13 residues. In germline, CDR1 is MDHEN, CDR2 SYDVKM. The CDR3 loop is CASSPGQGGEQYF. The CDR3 DNA is TGTGCCAGCAGTCCTGGACAGGGGGGCGAGCAGTACTTC.

This clone came up a few times. The genes are TRBV2 and TRBJ1-2; D is uncertain. The CDR3 sequence is 15 residues long. CDR1 is SNHLY, CDR2 FYNNEI, per germline. Trimming took off 6 bases at V and 4 bases at J, with 18 bases between the two ends. CDR3 nucleotide sequence: TGTGCCAGCAGGTGGCATTTGGGCATGGGCTATGGCTACACCTTC. Protein sequence: CASRWHLGMGYGYTF.

The chain has TRBV2 and TRBJ2-2; 12 bases agree with TRBD2. CDR1 and CDR2 (germline): SNHLY, FYNNEI. Germline trimming cut 6 bases from V and 5 bases from J; bases unmatched to any gene: 13. CDR3 length: 18 residues. This CDR3 reads CASRQTGTSGSRTGELFF. In DNA form, the CDR3 reads TGTGCCAGCAGGCAGACCGGGACTAGCGGGTCTCGAACCGGGGAGCTGTTTTTT.

The chain combines TRBV6-1 with TRBJ2-5; 7 nucleotides align to TRBD2. This CDR3 is built from 14 residues. V lost 8 bases and J lost 0; bases outside the gene matches: 6. Germline V CDR1 and CDR2: MNHNS, SASEGT. The CDR3 protein is CASSLADYQETQYF. The CDR3 DNA sequence: TGTGCCAGCTCCCTAGCGGATTACCAAGAGACCCAGTACTTC.

J is TRBJ1-2 and V is TRBV28, with D possibly being TRBD1 (6 bases). The CDR3 spans 14 residues. Trimming removed 4 bases at V and 4 bases at J, with 13 bases between. CDR1 and CDR2 from the germline V gene are MDHEN and SYDVKM. CDR3 residues: CASSSDGGPYGYTF. DNA for the CDR3: TGTGCCAGCAGTTCGGACGGGGGGCCCTATGGCTACACCTTC.

The CDR3 loop reads CASSRSGTSGSSAEQFF. DNA of the CDR3: TGTGCCAGTAGCAGGTCCGGGACTAGCGGCTCATCGGCTGAGCAGTTCTTC. The rearrangement links TRBV19 to TRBJ2-1, with 11 bases fitting TRBD2. The germline CDR1 and CDR2 sequences are LNHDA and SQIVND (reference sequence). After removal of 6 bases from V and 9 bases from J, the junction contained 16 bases not matched to a gene. The CDR3 has 17 residues.

Only one count was recorded for this clone. Distinct nucleotide sequences in the sample also encode this CDR3. The rearrangement links TRBV18 to TRBJ1-1, with TRBD1 as a possible D gene (5 bases). The V gene lost 3 bases and the J gene lost 1 base, with 6 bases spanning the gap. The CDR3 consists of 13 residues. Looked up from germline, CDR1 is KGHSH and CDR2 is LQKENI. The CDR3 here is CASSPGQNTEAFF. The CDR3 DNA sequence: TGTGCCAGCTCACCCGGACAGAACACTGAAGCTTTCTTT.

The genes are TRBV6-5 and TRBJ2-7; D may match TRBD1 or TRBD2 (5 bases each). Germline V gene data show CDR1 as MNHEY and CDR2 as SVGAGI. V lost 10 bases to trimming and J lost 0 bases, with 13 bases between them. The CDR3 loop spans 13 amino acids. The CDR3: CATRGASSYEQYF. For the CDR3, the DNA is TGTGCCACCAGAGGGGCGAGCTCCTACGAGCAGTACTTC.

This clone showed up just once. The V call is TRBV7-9, the J call TRBJ1-3; D is perhaps TRBD1 (5 bases). This CDR3 has 15 amino acids. V lost 2 bases and J lost 0, with 8 bases in between. In germline, CDR1 is SEHNR, CDR2 FQNEAQ (reference sequence). The CDR3 is CASSLSGDSGNTIYF. In DNA, the CDR3 is TGTGCCAGCAGCTTATCGGGGGACTCTGGAAACACCATATATTTT.

This chain joins TRBV19 and TRBJ1-4; maybe TRBD1 (6 bases). This CDR3 has 15 residues. Trimming removed 5 bases from V and 2 bases from J, with 12 bases in between. Germline CDR1 reads LNHDA; CDR2 reads SQIVND (reference sequence). The CDR3 is CASSPEQGTNEKLFF. CDR3 DNA sequence: TGTGCCAGTAGTCCCGAACAGGGTACTAATGAAAAACTGTTTTTT.

The V gene is TRBV9, the J gene TRBJ2-3; 8 bases map to TRBD2. The CDR3 runs to 19 residues. Germline CDR1 reads SGDLS; CDR2 reads YYNGEE. Trimming cost V 0 bases and J 0 bases; bases outside gene matches: 12. CDR3 sequence: CASSVEAGGLRTSTDTQYF. The CDR3 DNA reads TGTGCCAGCAGCGTAGAGGCGGGAGGCCTCAGAACTAGCACAGATACGCAGTATTTT. Full variable domain (outside the CDR3, taken from reference TRBV9 and TRBJ2-3): DSGVTQTPKHLITATGQRVTLRCSPRSGDLSVYWYQQSLDQGLQFLIQYYNGEERAKGNILERFSAQQFPDLHSELNLSSLELGDSALYFCASSVEAGGLRTSTDTQYFGPGTRLTVL.

The chain recombines TRBV29-1 with TRBJ2-2; D gene unclear. V dropped 6 bases and J dropped 5 bases, with 7 bases sitting between them. The CDR3 is 11 amino acids. Per germline, CDR1 SQVTM and CDR2 ANQGSEA. As DNA, the CDR3 is TGCAGCGTCGCGTTGACCGGGGAGCTGTTTTTT. It is translated as CSVALTGELFF.

This chain joins TRBV10-1 and TRBJ2-5; 7 nucleotides align to TRBD2. V gave up 0 bases and J gave up 4 bases; unmatched junction bases: 5. This CDR3 has 15 amino acids. Germline CDR1 and CDR2: WNHNN and SYGVQD (reference sequence). CDR3 coding DNA: TGCGCCAGCAGTGAGTCTAATGGCGGGGGAGAGACCCAGTACTTC. It translates to CASSESNGGGETQYF.

The chain joins TRBV6-6 to TRBJ1-1, with D hard to call. The V gene's germline CDR1 is MNHNY and CDR2 SVGAGI (reference sequence). The CDR3 contains 10 residues. Trimming took 8 bases from V and 9 from J, leaving 10 bases between them. The CDR3 bases are TGTGCCAGCGCCAATGGGCAAGCTTTCTTT. This sequence encodes CASANGQAFF.

V usage is TRBV7-2 and J usage is TRBJ2-7; 10 positions agree with TRBD2. Per germline, CDR1 SGHTA and CDR2 FQGNSA. V was pared by 2 bases and J by 7 bases, with 11 bases of the junction left unmatched. This CDR3 contains 16 residues. The CDR3 DNA reads TGTGCCAGCAGCTTATCTATCCTAGCGGGAGAGGGTGAGCAGTACTTC. This encodes CASSLSILAGEGEQYF.

This chain connects TRBV5-1 to TRBJ2-5; TRBD1 matches at 8 bases. The CDR3 length is 16 residues. The germline V gene has CDR1 SGHRS and CDR2 YFSETQ. V trimming: 1 base; J trimming: 0 bases; junction bases outside the gene matches: 5. This CDR3 reads CASSLWGTGDQETQYF. CDR3 nucleotide sequence: TGCGCCAGCAGCTTGTGGGGGACAGGAGACCAAGAGACCCAGTACTTC. The full variable domain, rest sourced from reference TRBV5-1 and TRBJ2-5, is KAGVTQTPRYLIKTRGQQVTLSCSPISGHRSVSWYQQTPGQGLQFLFEYFSETQRNKGNFPGRFSGRQFSNSRSEMNVSTLELGDSALYLCASSLWGTGDQETQYFGPGTRLLVL.

The rearrangement links TRBV6-5 to TRBJ1-2, with D possibly TRBD1 on 5 matching bases. The CDR3 covers 14 residues. Between the trimmed V and J ends, which lost 0 bases and 7 bases, there was a span of 12 bases. Germline V gene lookup returns CDR1 MNHEY and CDR2 SVGAGI. CDR3 sequence (DNA): TGTGCCAGCAGTTACTCCACCGGCGGGGGTGGCTACACCTTC. Protein: CASSYSTGGGGYTF.

This clone has a handful of counts. The J gene is TRBJ1-1, the V gene TRBV5-6, with 9 bases fitting TRBD1. CDR1 SGHDT and CDR2 YYEEEE come from the germline V gene. The J segment lost 10 bases and the V segment lost 5 bases, leaving 9 bases of the junction unmatched. The CDR3 consists of 13 residues. CDR3 DNA: TGTGCCAGCAGTCGGGACAGGGTGATGGGAGCTTTCTTT. This translates into CASSRDRVMGAFF.

J is TRBJ2-3 and V is TRBV18; 9 nucleotides align to TRBD1. V shed 0 bases and J 4 bases; nucleotides not matched to a gene: 2. Germline CDR1 KGHSH, CDR2 LQKENI. This CDR3 is built from 15 residues. For the CDR3, the DNA is TGTGCCAGCTCACCACCGGGACAGGGTCCAGATACGCAGTATTTT. It codes for CASSPPGQGPDTQYF.

This sequence joins TRBV6-6 and TRBJ2-7, with 15 nucleotides matching TRBD2. CDR3 length equals 16 residues. Unmatched junction bases numbered 5, after V lost 6 bases and J lost 2 bases. Germline assignment: CDR1 MNHNY and CDR2 SVGAGI (reference sequence). CDR3 in DNA: TGTGCCAGCAGCCCGGGACTAGCGGGGGGTACCTACGAGCAGTACTTC. Translating it yields CASSPGLAGGTYEQYF.